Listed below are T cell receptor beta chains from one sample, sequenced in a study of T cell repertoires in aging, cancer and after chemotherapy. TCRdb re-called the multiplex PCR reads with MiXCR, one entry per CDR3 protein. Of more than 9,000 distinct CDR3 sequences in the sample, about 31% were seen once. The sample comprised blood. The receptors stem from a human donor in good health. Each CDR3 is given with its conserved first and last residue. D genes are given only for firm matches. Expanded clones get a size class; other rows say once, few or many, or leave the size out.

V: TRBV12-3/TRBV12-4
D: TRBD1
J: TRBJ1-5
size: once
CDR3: CASSWRGRGYSNQPQHF
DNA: TGTGCCAGCAGTTGGAGGGGCAGGGGGTATAGCAATCAGCCCCAGCATTTT

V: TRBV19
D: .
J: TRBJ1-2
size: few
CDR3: CASSPRGANYGYTF
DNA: TGTGCCAGTAGTCCACGGGGAGCTAACTATGGCTACACCTTC

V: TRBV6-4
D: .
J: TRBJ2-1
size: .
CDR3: CASSDSPNHEQFF
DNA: TGTGCCAGCAGTGACTCTCCCAACCATGAGCAGTTCTTC

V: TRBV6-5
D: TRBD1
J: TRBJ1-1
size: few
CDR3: CASRFRQGRTEAFF
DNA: TGTGCCAGCAGATTCCGACAGGGCCGTACTGAAGCTTTCTTT

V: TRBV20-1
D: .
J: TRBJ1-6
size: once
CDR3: CSAALQGGYNSPLHF
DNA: TGCAGTGCCGCGTTACAAGGGGGTTATAATTCACCCCTCCACTTT

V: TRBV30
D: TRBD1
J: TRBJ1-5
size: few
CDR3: CAWSNTGDQPQHF
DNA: TGTGCCTGGTCCAATACAGGGGATCAGCCCCAGCATTTT

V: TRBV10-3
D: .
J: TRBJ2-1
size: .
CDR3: CATADFKDYNEQFF
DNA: TGTGCCACCGCGGACTTTAAGGACTACAATGAGCAGTTCTTC

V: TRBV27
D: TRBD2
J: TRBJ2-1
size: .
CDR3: CASSLLAAAGNEQFF
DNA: TGTGCCAGCAGCCTACTAGCGGCAGCTGGGAATGAGCAGTTCTTC

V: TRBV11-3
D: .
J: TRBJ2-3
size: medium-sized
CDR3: CASSIGETDTQYF
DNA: TGTGCCAGCAGCATAGGGGAAACAGATACGCAGTATTTT

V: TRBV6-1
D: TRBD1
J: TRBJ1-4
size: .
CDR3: CASTPGQGNEKLFF
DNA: TGTGCCAGCACCCCGGGACAGGGGAATGAAAAACTGTTTTTT

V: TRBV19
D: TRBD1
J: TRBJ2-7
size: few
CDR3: CASSPGTAYEQYF
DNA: TGTGCCAGTAGTCCGGGGACAGCATACGAGCAGTACTTC

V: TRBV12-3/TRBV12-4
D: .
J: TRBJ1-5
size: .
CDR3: CASTLGRTSQHF
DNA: TGTGCCAGCACCCTAGGGAGGACATCCCAGCATTTT

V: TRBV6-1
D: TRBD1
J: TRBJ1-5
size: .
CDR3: CASRLGQGTQPQHF
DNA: TGTGCCAGCAGACTAGGACAGGGGACTCAGCCCCAGCATTTT